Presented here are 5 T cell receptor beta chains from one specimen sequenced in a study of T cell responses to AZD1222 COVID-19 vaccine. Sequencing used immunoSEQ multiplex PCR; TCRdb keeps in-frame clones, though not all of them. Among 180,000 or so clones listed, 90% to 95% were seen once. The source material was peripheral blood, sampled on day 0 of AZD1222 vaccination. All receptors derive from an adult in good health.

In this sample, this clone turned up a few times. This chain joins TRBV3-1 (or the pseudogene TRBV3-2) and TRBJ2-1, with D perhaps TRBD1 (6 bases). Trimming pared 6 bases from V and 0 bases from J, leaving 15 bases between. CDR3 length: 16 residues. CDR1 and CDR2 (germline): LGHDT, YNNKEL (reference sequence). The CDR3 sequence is CASSGIGGSSYNEQFF. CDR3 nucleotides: TGTGCCAGCAGTGGTATAGGGGGAAGCTCCTACAATGAGCAGTTCTTC.

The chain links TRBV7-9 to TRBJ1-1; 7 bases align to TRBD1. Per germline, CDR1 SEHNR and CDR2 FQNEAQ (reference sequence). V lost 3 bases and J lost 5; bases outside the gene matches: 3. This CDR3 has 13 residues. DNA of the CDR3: TGTGCCAGCAGCTTGTCAGGGGGGACTGAAGCTTTCTTT. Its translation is CASSLSGGTEAFF.

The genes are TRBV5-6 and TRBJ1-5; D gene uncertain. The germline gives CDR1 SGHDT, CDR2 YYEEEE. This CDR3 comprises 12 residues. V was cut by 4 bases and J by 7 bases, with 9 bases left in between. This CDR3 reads CASSTDEQPQHF. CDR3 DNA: TGTGCCAGCAGCACCGACGAGCAGCCCCAGCATTTT.

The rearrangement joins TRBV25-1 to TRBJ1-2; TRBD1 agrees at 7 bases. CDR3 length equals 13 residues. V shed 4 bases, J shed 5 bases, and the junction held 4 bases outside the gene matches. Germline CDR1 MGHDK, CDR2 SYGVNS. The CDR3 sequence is CASSAGTAYGYTF. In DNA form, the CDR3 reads TGTGCCAGCAGTGCCGGGACAGCGTATGGCTACACCTTC.

Here the CDR3 DNA reads TGTGCCAGCAGTCGGGACAATTCCTACTATGGCTACACCTTC. Translating it yields CASSRDNSYYGYTF. The chain couples TRBV6-5 to TRBJ1-2; weak D call: TRBD1 (6 bases). V was clipped by 5 bases and J by 3 bases, with 13 bases between them. Germline values: CDR1 MNHEY, CDR2 SVGAGI. There are 14 residues in the CDR3.